This T cell receptor (beta chain) stems from a study of blood T cell repertoires in COVID-19. About the study: Samples representing acute and convalescent COVID-19 were sourced from the United States, Italy and Spain. PBMCs, B-cell-depleted T cells, or T cells provided the cDNA or gDNA that made up the material.

The table came from immunoSEQ multiplex PCR; TCRdb's copy has only in-frame clones and leaves some out. The data contain 40,000 to 50,000 clones, 76% of them seen just once; the ten biggest clones take up more than 7.5%. This clone is medium-sized. The germline gives CDR1 MNHEY, CDR2 SVGAGI. With 5 bases removed from V and 8 bases from J, the gap between germline ends came to 19 bases. The length of the CDR3 is 15 residues. Source material: peripheral blood. This clonotype was obtained from a man between 65 and 85 years old with active or convalescent COVID-19. The chain uses TRBV6-5 and TRBJ2-1, with D possibly matching TRBD2 (7 bases). CDR3 sequence (DNA): TGTGCCAGCAGTCGTGACGGGGGGCCTCGGGATGAGCAGTTCTTC. Amino acid sequence: CASSRDGGPRDEQFF.